These T cell receptor beta chains were read from a single sample in a study of neoadjuvant nivolumab and ipilimumab in lung cancer. The data were produced by immunoSEQ multiplex PCR, yet TCRdb's version contains in-frame clones alone and is incomplete. The data contain about 30,000 clones, 83% of them singletons. The input for sequencing was tumor tissue, taken after neoadjuvant nivolumab, alone or with ipilimumab, at or shortly before surgery. These receptors all come from an adult with non-small cell lung cancer. Each CDR3 is given without its conserved first and last residue.

V	J	CDR3
TRBV7-2	TRBJ2-2	ASSLAFSGSNTGELF
TRBV4-2	TRBJ2-6	ASSARDSGANVLT
TRBV7-8	TRBJ1-4	ASSSLGGQGHEKLF
TRBV4-1	TRBJ1-2	ASSQDNAGQGYGYT
TRBV5-1	TRBJ2-2	ASSLGRFGELF
TRBV19	TRBJ2-5	ASSTLAGPQETQY
TRBV28	TRBJ1-2	ASSSAYPANGYT
TRBV7-3	TRBJ2-5	ASSAGTSGAQETQY
TRBV6-1	TRBJ2-3	ASSADGRATDTQY
TRBV18	TRBJ1-4	ASSPFLPPGDEKLF
TRBV7-6	TRBJ2-3	ASSLHSSGGLDTQY
TRBV29-1	TRBJ2-2	SVVTGENTGELF
TRBV6-5	TRBJ2-2	ASSYGLPNTGELF
TRBV6-6	TRBJ1-1	ASSSTNTGVEAF
TRBV2	TRBJ1-4	ASSLDEGGNEKLF
TRBV5-6	TRBJ2-7	ASSLLGTGMTYEQY
TRBV2	TRBJ2-3	ASSGWDRPTTDTQY
TRBV11-2	TRBJ1-5	ASSPGTANQPQH
TRBV7-2	TRBJ1-2	ASSLVGLGYT
TRBV18	TRBJ2-1	ASSSGAPTHPYNEQF